This T cell receptor beta chain was sequenced for a study of T cell responses to AZD1222 COVID-19 vaccine. Generated by immunoSEQ multiplex PCR, the TCRdb table keeps only in-frame clones and is missing some. The sample carries around 110,000 clones, 87% recorded once. Per the germline V gene, CDR1 is SGHDN and CDR2 is FVKESK. This CDR3 spans 13 amino acids. Trimming cost V 5 bases and J 7 bases; bases outside gene matches: 2. This TCR came from an adult in good health. Sequenced material: peripheral blood, taken on day 0 of AZD1222 vaccination. The chain uses TRBV14 and TRBJ1-6; 7 positions match TRBD1. The CDR3 region is CASSVQGNSPLHF. The DNA of the CDR3 is TGTGCCAGCAGCGTACAGGGGAATTCACCCCTCCACTTT.